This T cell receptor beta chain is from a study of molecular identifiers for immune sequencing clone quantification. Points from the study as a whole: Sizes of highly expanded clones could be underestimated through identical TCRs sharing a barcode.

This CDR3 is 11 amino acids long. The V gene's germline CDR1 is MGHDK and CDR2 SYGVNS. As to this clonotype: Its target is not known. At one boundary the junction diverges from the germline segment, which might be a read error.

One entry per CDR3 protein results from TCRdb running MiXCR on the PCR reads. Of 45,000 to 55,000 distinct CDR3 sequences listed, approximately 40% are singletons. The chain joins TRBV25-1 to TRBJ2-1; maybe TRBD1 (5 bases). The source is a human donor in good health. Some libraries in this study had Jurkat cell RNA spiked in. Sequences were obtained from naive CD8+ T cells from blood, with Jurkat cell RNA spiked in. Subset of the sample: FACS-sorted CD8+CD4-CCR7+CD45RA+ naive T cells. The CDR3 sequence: CACRAVNEQFF. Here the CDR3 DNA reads TGTGCCTGCAGGGCCGTTAATGAGCAGTTCTTC.